At least ten counts were recorded for the clone carrying this T cell receptor (beta chain). Its antigen is unknown. Unique molecular identifiers were incorporated during preparation of the TCRbeta library. One entry per CDR3 protein, called by TCRdb with MiXCR from the PCR reads. The data contain about 640,000 distinct CDR3 sequences, over 10% of them seen just once; the ten biggest clones take up around 2.2%. The sample is drawn from a study of T-cell reconstitution after alpha-beta-depleted transplantation in children. Study-wide results and caveats: Several hundred rapidly expanded clones from non-depleted graft cells reportedly supplied alpha-beta T cells about two months post-transplant.

The V end lost 4 bases, the J end lost 3 bases, and 4 bases lay between the germline ends. This CDR3 has 12 residues. The clonotype was recovered from a male patient under 18 who had a stem cell transplant for acute myeloid leukemia, so the T cells may come from the graft donor. The V and J genes are TRBV12-3 or TRBV12-4 and TRBJ1-5; no clear D. Specimen: PBMCs, mostly from graft donor cells, collected 360 days after TCRalphabeta/CD19-depleted stem cell transplant. The CDR3 region has the DNA TGTGCCAGCAGTTCCATCAATCAGCCCCAGCATTTT. This gives the protein CASSSINQPQHF.